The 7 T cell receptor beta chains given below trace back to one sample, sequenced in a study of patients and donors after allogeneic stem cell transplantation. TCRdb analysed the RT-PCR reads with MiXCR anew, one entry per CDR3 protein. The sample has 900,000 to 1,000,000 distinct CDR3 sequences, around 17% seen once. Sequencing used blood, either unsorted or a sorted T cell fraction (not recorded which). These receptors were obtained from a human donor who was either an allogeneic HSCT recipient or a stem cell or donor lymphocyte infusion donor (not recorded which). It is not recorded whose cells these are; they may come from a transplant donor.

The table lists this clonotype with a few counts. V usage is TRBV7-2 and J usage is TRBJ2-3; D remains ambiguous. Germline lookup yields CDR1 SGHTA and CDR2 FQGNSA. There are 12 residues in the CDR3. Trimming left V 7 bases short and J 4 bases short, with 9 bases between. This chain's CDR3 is CASTFHPDTQYF. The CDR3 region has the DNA TGTGCCAGCACCTTCCACCCAGATACGCAGTATTTT.

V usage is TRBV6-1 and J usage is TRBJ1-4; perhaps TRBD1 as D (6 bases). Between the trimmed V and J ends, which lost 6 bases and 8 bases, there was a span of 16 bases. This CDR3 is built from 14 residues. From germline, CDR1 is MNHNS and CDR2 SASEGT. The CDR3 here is CASSETGPGEKLFF. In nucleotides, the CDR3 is TGTGCCAGCAGCGAAACAGGGCCGGGAGAAAAACTGTTTTTT.

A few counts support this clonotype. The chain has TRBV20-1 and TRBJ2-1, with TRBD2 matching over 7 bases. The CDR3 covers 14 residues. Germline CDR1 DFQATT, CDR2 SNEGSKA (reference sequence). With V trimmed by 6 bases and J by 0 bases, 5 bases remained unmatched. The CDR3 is CSARAGYSYNEQFF. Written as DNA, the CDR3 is TGCAGTGCCCGAGCGGGGTACTCCTACAATGAGCAGTTCTTC.

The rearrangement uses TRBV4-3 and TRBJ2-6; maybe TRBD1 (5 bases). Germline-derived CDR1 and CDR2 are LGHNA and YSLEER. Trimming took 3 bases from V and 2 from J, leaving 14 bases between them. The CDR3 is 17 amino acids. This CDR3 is CASSQRLTGAGANVLTF. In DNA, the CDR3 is TGCGCCAGCAGCCAGCGCCTTACAGGAGCTGGGGCCAACGTCCTGACTTTC.

The CDR3 sequence: CSASPTSGRTDTQYF. The CDR3 DNA sequence: TGCAGTGCTAGCCCGACTAGCGGGAGAACAGATACGCAGTATTTT. The chain carries TRBV20-1 and TRBJ2-3; 12 bases map to TRBD2. Germline V gives CDR1 DFQATT, CDR2 SNEGSKA (reference sequence). The V gene end was trimmed by 3 bases and the J gene end by 3 bases; junction bases not matched to a gene: 4. CDR3 length: 15 residues.

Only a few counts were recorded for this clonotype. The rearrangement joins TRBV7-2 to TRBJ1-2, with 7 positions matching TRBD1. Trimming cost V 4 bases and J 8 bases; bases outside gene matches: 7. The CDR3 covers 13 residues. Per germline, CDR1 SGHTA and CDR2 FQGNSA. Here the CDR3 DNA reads TGTGCCAGCAGCTCGCGGCGGGACAGAGGCTACACCTTC. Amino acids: CASSSRRDRGYTF.

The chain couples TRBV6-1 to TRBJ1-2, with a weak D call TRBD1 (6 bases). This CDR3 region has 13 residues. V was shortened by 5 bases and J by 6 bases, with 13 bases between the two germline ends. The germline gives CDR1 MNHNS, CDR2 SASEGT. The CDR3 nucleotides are TGTGCCAGCAGTAAGGGCCAGGGGAATGGCTACACCTTC. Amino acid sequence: CASSKGQGNGYTF.